What follows are 29 T cell receptor beta chains derived from one specimen sequenced in a study of spatial heterogeneity in lung cancer. TCRdb processed the 5' RACE reads anew with MiXCR; each CDR3 protein has one entry. The sample has tens of thousands of distinct CDR3 sequences, more than 10% seen once. The sample's time point: sample taken at primary tumor resection. Whole RNA from tumor, nontumor lung or frozen PBMC was sequenced unsorted. This specimen was PBMCs, taken at surgery. These receptors were collected from a male donor with early-stage non-small cell lung cancer.

This clonotype has only a few counts. The gene calls are TRBV7-6 and TRBJ2-3; D is uncertain. The CDR3 totals 13 residues. The V gene's germline CDR1 is SGHVS and CDR2 FNYEAQ. Trimming pared 5 bases from V and 10 bases from J, leaving 16 bases between. The CDR3 DNA sequence: TGTGCCAGCAGCCCCCAATGGGCGGATCCGCAGTATTTT. Translation gives CASSPQWADPQYF.

This clonotype was found a few times. J is TRBJ2-7 and V is TRBV2, with 8 nucleotides matching TRBD2. Germline values: CDR1 SNHLY, CDR2 FYNNEI. The CDR3 consists of 15 residues. Trimming removed 5 bases from V and 2 bases from J; junction bases left unmatched: 8. The CDR3 protein is CASSRPGGGTYEQYF. CDR3 bases: TGTGCCAGCAGTCGCCCTGGCGGGGGGACCTACGAGCAGTACTTC.

The sample holds many counts of this clonotype. The rearrangement links TRBV3-1 to TRBJ2-3; a weak D match, TRBD1 (5 bases). There are 15 residues in the CDR3. Germline-derived CDR1 and CDR2 are LGHDT and YNNKEL (reference sequence). The V end lost 1 base, the J end lost 0 bases, and 8 bases lay between the germline ends. CDR3 protein: CASSQGQGSTDTQYF. The CDR3 nucleotides read TGTGCCAGCAGCCAAGGTCAGGGCAGCACAGATACGCAGTATTTT.

This clonotype has a count of ten or more. The CDR3 DNA sequence: TGTGCCTGGAGGGGGACGGTGAACACTGAAGCTTTCTTT. Its protein is CAWRGTVNTEAFF. The rearrangement links TRBV30 to TRBJ1-1, with D perhaps matching TRBD1 (5 bases). The V and J ends lost 3 bases and 0 bases respectively, with 8 bases between them. Germline assignment: CDR1 GTSNPN and CDR2 SVGIG (reference sequence). CDR3 length equals 13 residues. Based on the CDR3 plus reference TRBV30 and TRBJ1-1, the full variable domain is SQTIHQWPATLVQPVGSPLSLECTVEGTSNPNLYWYRQAAGRGLQLLFYSVGIGQISSEVPQNLSASRPQDRQFILSSKKLLLSDSGFYLCAWRGTVNTEAFFGQGTRLTVV.

This clonotype has ten or more counts. The V gene is TRBV7-6, the J gene TRBJ1-6; no firm D call. CDR1 SGHVS and CDR2 FNYEAQ come from the germline V gene. CDR3 length: 16 amino acids. The V end lost 6 bases, the J end lost 0 bases, and 12 bases lay between the germline ends. The CDR3, as DNA: TGTGCCAGCAGTCAAGCAGGATTCTCCTATAATTCACCCCTCCACTTT. Protein sequence: CASSQAGFSYNSPLHF.

The chain joins TRBV7-2 to TRBJ1-3; D possibly corresponds to TRBD1 (6 bases). The V gene's germline CDR1 is SGHTA and CDR2 FQGNSA. The germline V and J ends were trimmed by 4 bases and 6 bases, with 13 bases remaining between them. The CDR3 is 14 amino acids. In DNA, the CDR3 is TGTGCCAGCAGCTCCTTTGGACAGACAAACACCATATATTTT. It encodes CASSSFGQTNTIYF.

This sequence joins TRBV6-6 and TRBJ2-5, with 7 bases fitting TRBD2. CDR1 and CDR2 (germline): MNHNY, SVGAGI (reference sequence). CDR3 length: 15 amino acids. V was pared by 5 bases and J by 1 base, with 7 bases of the junction left unmatched. The CDR3 region has the DNA TGTGCCAGCAGTCAACGGAGGACTAGCCAAGAGACCCAGTACTTC. Translation: CASSQRRTSQETQYF.

This clonotype was seen ten or more times. V gene TRBV12-3 or TRBV12-4 combines with J gene TRBJ1-1; D is unclear. The CDR3 contains 9 residues. Trimming removed 7 bases at V and 3 bases at J, with 0 bases between. CDR3 amino acids: CASNTEAFF. For the CDR3, the DNA is TGTGCCAGCAACACTGAAGCTTTCTTT.

With respect to this clonotype: This sequence may be a read error, since a much larger clone differs from it by one base. The CDR3 ends on some other residue instead of the conserved phenylalanine or tryptophan, so this is likely a read error. The DNA is omitted, as the CDR3 cannot be located on it reliably, and the CDR3 follows TCRdb's listing. The rearrangement links TRBV29-1 to TRBJ2-1; the table's D gene call, TRBD1, was not cross checked with the DNA. The CDR3 spans 11 residues, counting both ends. Germline CDR1 is SQVTM and CDR2 is ANQGSEA. CDR3 loop: CSVEGNRFMVS.

The chain has TRBV18 and TRBJ2-7; D assignment may be TRBD1 or TRBD2 (5 bases each). The germline V gene encodes CDR1 KGHSH and CDR2 LQKENI. V was cut by 3 bases and J by 2 bases, with 14 bases left in between. The CDR3 runs to 15 residues. DNA of the CDR3: TGTGCCAGCTCACCCACGGGGACGGAAGCCTACGAGCAGTACTTC. Its translation is CASSPTGTEAYEQYF. Combining the CDR3 with reference TRBV18 and TRBJ2-7 gives the whole variable domain NAGVMQNPRHLVRRRGQEARLRCSPMKGHSHVYWYRQLPEEGLKFMVYLQKENIIDESGMPKERFSAEFPKEGPSILRIQQVVRGDSAAYFCASSPTGTEAYEQYFGPGTRLTVT.

This clonotype was counted ten times or more. CDR3 nucleotide sequence: TGTGCCAGTAGGGGTCTTAATCAGCCCCAGCATTTT. Translated: CASRGLNQPQHF. The chain is built from TRBV27 and TRBJ1-5; perhaps TRBD1 as D (5 bases). CDR1 is MNHEY and CDR2 is SMNVEV in the germline V gene (reference sequence). The CDR3 has 12 residues. Trimming removed 9 bases at V and 4 bases at J, with 10 bases between.

This clonotype appeared a few times. V usage is TRBV30 and J usage is TRBJ2-3; D not resolved. V lost 0 bases and J lost 3, with 4 bases in between. CDR3 length: 12 residues. Germline CDR1 and CDR2: GTSNPN and SVGIG (reference sequence). The CDR3 DNA sequence: TGTGCCTGGAGTGTACGGACAGATACGCAGTATTTT. Translating it yields CAWSVRTDTQYF.

The chain has TRBV6-6 and TRBJ2-1; TRBD1 matches 7 bases. Looked up from germline, CDR1 is MNHNY and CDR2 is SVGAGI (reference sequence). V trimming: 5 bases; J trimming: 2 bases; junction bases outside the gene matches: 3. The CDR3 sequence is 14 residues long. CDR3 DNA sequence: TGTGCCAGCAGTCACAGGGGTACCTACAATGAGCAGTTCTTC. Translation: CASSHRGTYNEQFF.

Comments on this clonotype: This may come from a read error, since a much larger clone is one base off. The V and J genes are TRBV30 and TRBJ1-1; unclear D gene. The germline V gene encodes CDR1 GTSNPN and CDR2 SVGIG (reference sequence). The CDR3 is 11 residues long. The CDR3 sequence is CARSVNTEAFF. In DNA form, the CDR3 reads TGTGCCCGGAGTGTAAACACTGAAGCTTTCTTT.

Only a few counts were recorded for this clonotype. This chain joins TRBV6-5 and TRBJ1-5; D uncertain. Trimming took 8 bases from V and 6 from J, leaving 14 bases between them. The CDR3 is made up of 13 amino acids. In germline, CDR1 is MNHEY, CDR2 SVGAGI. The CDR3 nucleotides read TGTGCCAGCGGTAAAGTGTCGAGTCAGCCCCAGCATTTT. This encodes CASGKVSSQPQHF.

This clonotype was seen a handful of times. V is TRBV5-1 and J is TRBJ2-2; 7 bases match TRBD2. This CDR3 spans 15 amino acids. The V gene end was trimmed by 0 bases and the J gene end by 6 bases; junction bases not matched to a gene: 5. Per the germline V gene, CDR1 is SGHRS and CDR2 is YFSETQ. The CDR3 sequence is CASSLDRGDAGELFF. In DNA form, the CDR3 reads TGCGCCAGCAGCTTGGATCGGGGGGACGCCGGGGAGCTGTTTTTT. The variable domain in full, with the rest retrieved from reference TRBV5-1 and TRBJ2-2, is KAGVTQTPRYLIKTRGQQVTLSCSPISGHRSVSWYQQTPGQGLQFLFEYFSETQRNKGNFPGRFSGRQFSNSRSEMNVSTLELGDSALYLCASSLDRGDAGELFFGEGSRLTVL.

About this clonotype: The junction departs from germline at one end; a sequencing error may be responsible. The chain couples TRBV2 to TRBJ2-1; 7 nucleotides align to TRBD2. The CDR3 is made up of 15 amino acids. Germline V gene sequence: CDR1 SNHLY, CDR2 FYNNEI. This chain's CDR3 is CASRGGGTLPDELFF. CDR3 nucleotides: TGTGCCAGCAGGGGGGGAGGGACCCTCCCCGATGAGCTGTTCTTC.

The chain employs TRBV5-1 and TRBJ2-7; the D is unclear. The germline V gene encodes CDR1 SGHRS and CDR2 YFSETQ. This CDR3 has 15 residues. V dropped 4 bases and J dropped 2 bases, with 16 bases sitting between them. In DNA form, the CDR3 reads TGCGCCAGCAGCCTAACTTTCGGACGAGCCTACGAGCAGTACTTC. It translates to CASSLTFGRAYEQYF.

The gene calls are TRBV11-2 and TRBJ2-7, with D unclear. CDR1 is SGHAT, CDR2 FQNNGV, per germline. CDR3 length: 13 residues. V lost 3 bases, J lost 2 bases, and 8 bases lay in between. Here the CDR3 DNA reads TGTGCCAGCAGCTTCAGTCAGCCCTACGAGCAGTACTTC. It yields the protein CASSFSQPYEQYF.

This clonotype was picked up a small number of times. This chain uses TRBV29-1 with TRBJ2-3; 11 bases line up with TRBD2. The CDR3 has 13 residues. J was trimmed by 3 bases and V by 4 bases; bases with no gene match: 0. Germline CDR1 reads SQVTM; CDR2 reads ANQGSEA. This CDR3 is CSVVAGGTDTQYF. CDR3 bases: TGCAGCGTTGTAGCGGGAGGGACAGATACGCAGTATTTT.

This clonotype has a count of ten or more. V gene TRBV5-1 combines with J gene TRBJ1-1; TRBD1 is a possible D gene (5 bases). This CDR3 region has 14 residues. Looked up from germline, CDR1 is SGHRS and CDR2 is YFSETQ. V lost 4 bases and J 7 bases, leaving 17 bases between the germline ends. The CDR3 coding sequence is TGCGCCAGCAGCCCCCATTTGGGGCAGGGTGAAGCTTTCTTT. It yields the protein CASSPHLGQGEAFF.

As to this clonotype: A single base separates this from a much larger clone, so it may be a read error. V gene TRBV15 combines with J gene TRBJ2-4; perhaps TRBD1 as D (6 bases). This CDR3 is built from 17 residues. Germline V gives CDR1 LNHNV, CDR2 YYDKDF (reference sequence). Trimming shortened V by 4 bases and J by 0 bases, and 16 bases separated the two germline ends. The CDR3 loop is CATSIRDTPIAKNIQYF. Here the CDR3 DNA reads TGTGCCACCAGCATTCGGGACACCCCGATAGCCAAAAACATTCAGTACTTC.

This clonotype was detected ten times or more. The chain couples TRBV27 to TRBJ2-5; tentatively, D is TRBD1 (6 bases). The V and J ends lost 6 bases and 5 bases respectively, with 13 bases between them. Germline loops: CDR1 MNHEY, CDR2 SMNVEV (reference sequence). This CDR3 is 13 amino acids long. CDR3 in amino acids: CASSGTGPETQYF. The DNA of the CDR3 is TGTGCCAGCAGCGGTACAGGGCCGGAGACCCAGTACTTC.

The chain recombines TRBV28 with TRBJ1-4; 9 positions agree with TRBD1. Trimming at V came to 2 bases and at J to 3 bases, leaving 4 bases not matched to a gene. The CDR3 runs 16 residues. The V gene's germline CDR1 is MDHEN and CDR2 SYDVKM. The CDR3 DNA follows: TGTGCCAGCAGTTTAGGGGGACAGGGAGCTAATGAAAAACTGTTTTTT. Its protein product is CASSLGGQGANEKLFF.

The chain employs TRBV10-3 and TRBJ2-3; D remains ambiguous. Trimming pared 6 bases from V and 6 bases from J, leaving 13 bases between. The CDR3 has 13 residues. Germline values: CDR1 ENHRY, CDR2 SYGVKD. The CDR3 DNA reads as TGTGCCATCAGCCCGCCTTCAGCGGATACGCAGTATTTT. This sequence encodes CAISPPSADTQYF.

There are a few counts of this clonotype. The chain carries TRBV5-4 and TRBJ2-7, with D possibly matching TRBD2 (6 bases). The ends were cut back, 6 bases at V and 5 bases at J, with 15 bases in the middle. This CDR3 has 13 residues. Per the germline V gene, CDR1 is SGHNT and CDR2 is YYREEE (reference sequence). CDR3 in DNA: TGTGCCAGCACCGGAGGGGCTGGCGACGAGCAGTACTTC. The encoded protein is CASTGGAGDEQYF. Full variable domain (rest looked up from reference TRBV5-4 and TRBJ2-7): ETGVTQSPTHLIKTRGQQVTLRCSSQSGHNTVSWYQQALGQGPQFIFQYYREEENGRGNFPPRFSGLQFPNYSSELNVNALELDDSALYLCASTGGAGDEQYFGPGTRLTVT.

The V gene is TRBV25-1, the J gene TRBJ1-2, with D tentatively TRBD1 (6 bases). In germline, CDR1 is MGHDK, CDR2 SYGVNS. CDR3 length: 12 residues. V lost 3 bases to trimming and J lost 4 bases, with 6 bases between them. CDR3: CASSEGAYGYTF. The CDR3 DNA reads TGTGCCAGCAGTGAGGGGGCCTATGGCTACACCTTC.

This clonotype was seen a handful of times. The chain recombines TRBV3-1 with TRBJ2-1, with 12 bases identical to TRBD2. The V gene's germline CDR1 is LGHDT and CDR2 YNNKEL (reference sequence). V lost 6 bases, J lost 3 bases, and 9 bases stayed unmatched. The CDR3 totals 17 residues. For the CDR3, the DNA is TGTGCCAGCAGACGAGGGACTAGCGGGCCCCTCTACAATGAGCAGTTCTTC. Its translation: CASRRGTSGPLYNEQFF.

V gene TRBV7-2 combines with J gene TRBJ1-5, with TRBD1 identical over 9 bases. Germline CDR1 and CDR2: SGHTA and FQGNSA. V shed 5 bases, J shed 5 bases, and the junction held 7 bases outside the gene matches. This CDR3 region has 15 residues. The CDR3 DNA reads TGTGCCAGCAGCCTAAACAGGGGGCGCGATCAGCCCCAGCATTTT. This codes for CASSLNRGRDQPQHF. The entire variable domain, with the rest obtained from reference TRBV7-2 and TRBJ1-5, is as follows: GAGVSQSPSNKVTEKGKDVELRCDPISGHTALYWYRQSLGQGLEFLIYFQGNSAPDKSGLPSDRFSAERTGGSVSTLTIQRTQQEDSAVYLCASSLNRGRDQPQHFGDGTRLSIL.